The 31 T cell receptor beta chains reported below all come from one sample, sequenced in a study of shared clonotypes between healthy human individuals. TCRdb's table, derived via immunoSEQ multiplex PCR, lists solely in-frame clones and lacks some. The table lists some 2 million clones, over 85% of them singletons. Naive CD8 cells comprised CD45RO-negative, CCR7-positively selected cells, excluding terminally differentiated effector memory CD45RA+ cells. Sequenced input: naive CD8+ T cells sorted from blood. These receptors came from a man between 18 and 29 years old in good health.

The V and J genes are TRBV10-2 and TRBJ1-2; 7 positions match TRBD1. V dropped 6 bases and J dropped 3; count of bases not matched to a gene: 4. There are 13 residues in the CDR3. Germline V CDR1 and CDR2: WSHSY, SAAADI. The CDR3 here is CASSIDRDYGYTF. For the CDR3, the DNA is TGCGCCAGCAGCATCGACAGGGACTATGGCTACACCTTC.

The J gene is TRBJ1-5, the V gene TRBV19, with TRBD1 as a possible D gene (6 bases). Germline V CDR1 and CDR2: LNHDA, SQIVND (reference sequence). CDR3 length: 15 residues. V shed 7 bases and J shed 0 bases, with 13 bases lying between them. CDR3 sequence (DNA): TGTGCCAGTACGCCGGGGGGCGGTAGCAATCAGCCCCAGCATTTT. This sequence encodes CASTPGGGSNQPQHF.

For the CDR3, the DNA is TGTGCCAGCAGCTCCCCTGCGACAGGGGGGGACACTGAAGCTTTCTTT. Protein: CASSSPATGGDTEAFF. This chain connects TRBV7-6 to TRBJ1-1, with 9 bases aligning to TRBD1. Germline CDR1 and CDR2: SGHVS and FNYEAQ. The CDR3 sequence is 16 residues long. The V gene end was trimmed by 4 bases and the J gene end by 3 bases; junction bases not matched to a gene: 9.

This rearrangement joins TRBV6-5 to TRBJ2-3, with 9 bases identical to TRBD2. The CDR3 is 15 residues long. V lost 6 bases, J lost 6 bases, and 10 bases stayed unmatched. Germline CDR1 and CDR2: MNHEY and SVGAGI. The CDR3 spells CASSSERGAPDTQYF. The CDR3 bases are TGTGCCAGCAGCTCTGAGCGGGGGGCACCCGATACGCAGTATTTT.

The chain is built from TRBV13 and TRBJ1-2; tentatively, D is TRBD1 (6 bases). Germline CDR1 PRHDT, CDR2 FYEKMQ (reference sequence). This CDR3 has 16 amino acids. Trimming shortened V by 1 base and J by 3 bases, and 15 bases separated the two germline ends. The chain's CDR3 is CASSLAIRTVHYGYTF. The CDR3 DNA sequence: TGTGCCAGCAGCTTAGCAATAAGGACAGTGCACTATGGCTACACCTTC.

The V gene is TRBV5-4, the J gene TRBJ2-1; a weak D match, TRBD1 (5 bases). In germline, CDR1 is SGHNT, CDR2 YYREEE (reference sequence). This CDR3 is built from 12 residues. V was cut by 4 bases and J by 12 bases, with 14 bases left in between. The CDR3 region has the DNA TGTGCCAGCAGCACCCAGCAGGGTATGCAGTTCTTC. This translates into CASSTQQGMQFF.

The J gene is TRBJ2-7, the V gene TRBV6-6; TRBD1 matches at 7 bases. With V trimmed by 2 bases and J by 2 bases, 3 bases remained unmatched. CDR1 is MNHNY, CDR2 SVGAGI, per germline (reference sequence). CDR3 length: 14 amino acids. The CDR3 nucleotides read TGTGCCAGCAGTTACGGTGGGACAGCCTACGAGCAGTACTTC. It yields the protein CASSYGGTAYEQYF.

CDR3 DNA: TGCGCCAGCAGCCAAGGCCCTAGCACTAGCACAGATACGCAGTATTTT. It translates to CASSQGPSTSTDTQYF. The J gene is TRBJ2-3, the V gene TRBV4-1; a weak D match, TRBD2 (5 bases). Germline CDR1 MGHRA, CDR2 YSYEKL. The CDR3 extends over 16 amino acids. Trimming left V 1 base short and J 0 bases short, with 11 bases between.

This chain links TRBV6-6 with TRBJ2-2; the match to TRBD1 covers 7 bases. Germline V gene sequence: CDR1 MNHNY, CDR2 SVGAGI (reference sequence). The junction had 3 bases not matched to a gene; V was cut back by 1 base and J by 4 bases. This CDR3 comprises 15 residues. This CDR3 is CASSYFDRATGELFF. CDR3 bases: TGTGCCAGCAGTTACTTCGACAGGGCCACCGGGGAGCTGTTTTTT.

The V gene is TRBV29-1, the J gene TRBJ2-2; 8 bases match TRBD1. The CDR3 contains 15 residues. Looked up from germline, CDR1 is SQVTM and CDR2 is ANQGSEA. V was pared by 5 bases and J by 6 bases, with 11 bases of the junction left unmatched. CDR3 in DNA: TGCAGCGTTTCCACGGACAGGGTGAAGGCCGGGGAGCTGTTTTTT. As protein: CSVSTDRVKAGELFF.

This sequence joins TRBV7-9 and TRBJ2-7, with D hard to call. This CDR3 spans 13 amino acids. Trimming left V 1 base short and J 4 bases short, with 8 bases between. Germline lookup yields CDR1 SEHNR and CDR2 FQNEAQ (reference sequence). The CDR3 bases are TGTGCCAGCAGCTTAGAAACAGCTTACGAGCAGTACTTC. It specifies CASSLETAYEQYF.

This chain connects TRBV7-8 to TRBJ2-1, with D perhaps TRBD2 (5 bases). Trimming stripped 3 bases from V and 9 bases from J, with 6 bases between. The germline V gene encodes CDR1 SGHVS and CDR2 FQNEAQ. This CDR3 comprises 11 residues. The chain's CDR3 is CASSFGIEQFF. The CDR3 DNA reads as TGTGCCAGCAGCTTCGGGATTGAGCAGTTCTTC.

The rearrangement uses TRBV5-1 and TRBJ2-1, with 10 bases aligning to TRBD2. The CDR3 runs to 17 residues. V was clipped by 0 bases and J by 6 bases; unmatched bases: 9. Germline V gene data show CDR1 as SGHRS and CDR2 as YFSETQ. The CDR3 spells CASSLVLSSGSGNEQFF. The CDR3, as DNA: TGCGCCAGCAGCTTGGTCCTATCTAGCGGGAGTGGCAATGAGCAGTTCTTC.

The CDR3 reads CASSFQCSGANVLTF. The CDR3 DNA sequence: TGTGCCAGCAGCTTTCAGTGCTCTGGGGCCAACGTCCTGACTTTC. This rearrangement joins TRBV7-2 to TRBJ2-6; D uncertain. With 3 bases removed from V and 0 bases from J, the gap between germline ends came to 6 bases. Per the germline V gene, CDR1 is SGHTA and CDR2 is FQGNSA. This CDR3 comprises 15 residues.

To note about this clone: This CDR3 is also generated by other DNA sequences in the sample. The chain is built from TRBV9 and TRBJ2-1; 7 nucleotides align to TRBD1. The germline V gene has CDR1 SGDLS and CDR2 YYNGEE. V lost 4 bases to trimming and J lost 7 bases; unmatched junction nucleotides: 2. The CDR3 length is 12 residues. CDR3 sequence reads: CASSLQGNEQFF. The CDR3 nucleotides are TGTGCCAGCAGCTTACAGGGGAATGAGCAGTTCTTC. Using reference TRBV9 and TRBJ2-1 for the parts outside the CDR3, the full variable domain is DSGVTQTPKHLITATGQRVTLRCSPRSGDLSVYWYQQSLDQGLQFLIQYYNGEERAKGNILERFSAQQFPDLHSELNLSSLELGDSALYFCASSLQGNEQFFGPGTRLTVL.

CDR3 residues: CASSPGTGEEELFF. CDR3 in DNA: TGTGCCAGCAGCCCTGGGACAGGCGAAGAGGAGCTGTTTTTT. The chain uses TRBV5-6 and TRBJ2-2, with 8 bases aligning to TRBD1. The CDR3 loop spans 14 amino acids. Trimming cost V 4 bases and J 10 bases; bases outside gene matches: 9. CDR1 SGHDT and CDR2 YYEEEE come from the germline V gene.

The V and J genes are TRBV28 and TRBJ1-1, with TRBD1 matching over 8 bases. V lost 7 bases and J lost 1; bases outside the gene matches: 5. The germline V gene has CDR1 MDHEN and CDR2 SYDVKM. The CDR3 runs to 14 residues. The CDR3 protein is CASTVTGGNTEAFF. The CDR3 bases are TGTGCCAGCACCGTTACAGGGGGGAACACTGAAGCTTTCTTT.

The chain recombines TRBV5-8 with TRBJ2-3; D not resolved. CDR3 length equals 14 residues. The germline CDR1 and CDR2 sequences are SGHTS and YDEGEE. Trimming removed 2 bases at V and 4 bases at J, with 11 bases between. The CDR3 DNA sequence: TGTGCCAGCAGCTTCTCGCTAGAGGCAGATACGCAGTATTTT. It translates to CASSFSLEADTQYF.

J is TRBJ2-3 and V is TRBV2; D gene ambiguous. The length of the CDR3 is 15 residues. The V gene's germline CDR1 is SNHLY and CDR2 FYNNEI. Deletions cut 3 bases from V and 1 base from J, with 11 bases between. The CDR3 reads CASSDPTGGTDTQYF. The CDR3 region has the DNA TGTGCCAGCAGTGACCCGACGGGTGGCACAGATACGCAGTATTTT.

On this clone: Other DNA sequences from this sample encode an identical CDR3 as well. The chain is built from TRBV4-1 and TRBJ1-1; D possibly corresponds to TRBD1 (6 bases). The ends were cut back, 3 bases at V and 1 base at J, with 6 bases in the middle. The CDR3 extends over 13 amino acids. The germline gives CDR1 MGHRA, CDR2 YSYEKL. CDR3: CASSQGQNTEAFF. The CDR3, as DNA: TGCGCCAGCAGCCAGGGACAGAACACTGAAGCTTTCTTT.

This clone is a singleton in its sample. Other DNA sequences from this sample encode an identical CDR3 as well. V gene TRBV6-5 combines with J gene TRBJ2-7, with 8 bases fitting TRBD1. The J segment lost 2 bases and the V segment lost 5 bases, leaving 5 bases of the junction unmatched. This CDR3 has 14 residues. CDR1 is MNHEY, CDR2 SVGAGI, per germline. In DNA form, the CDR3 reads TGTGCCAGCAGTCCCCGGGACAGGCCCTACGAGCAGTACTTC. Translating gives CASSPRDRPYEQYF.

This rearrangement joins TRBV28 to TRBJ2-7; possibly TRBD2 for D (7 bases). Germline CDR1 is MDHEN and CDR2 is SYDVKM. With 1 base removed from V and 1 base from J, the gap between germline ends came to 11 bases. This CDR3 contains 15 residues. The CDR3: CASSLSRGPSYEQYF. Here the CDR3 DNA reads TGTGCCAGCAGTTTATCGCGGGGGCCTTCCTACGAGCAGTACTTC.

On this clone itself: Distinct nucleotide sequences in the sample also encode this CDR3. The V gene is TRBV5-6, the J gene TRBJ2-3; D remains unclear. The germline V gene encodes CDR1 SGHDT and CDR2 YYEEEE. The CDR3 extends over 11 amino acids. V shed 3 bases and J shed 3 bases, with 2 bases lying between them. DNA for the CDR3: TGTGCCAGCAGCTCGACAGATACGCAGTATTTT. As protein: CASSSTDTQYF.

The chain has TRBV10-1 and TRBJ2-4, with D possibly being TRBD1 (5 bases). Germline assignment: CDR1 WNHNN and CDR2 SYGVQD (reference sequence). This CDR3 region has 13 residues. V gave up 4 bases and J gave up 9 bases, with 13 bases separating them. DNA of the CDR3: TGCGCCAGCAGTGTTACAGCCCAGGGCATTCAGTACTTC. The encoded protein is CASSVTAQGIQYF.

This clone has only one observation. The rearrangement links TRBV7-9 to TRBJ2-2; D gene uncertain. This CDR3 spans 14 amino acids. CDR1 is SEHNR, CDR2 FQNEAQ, per germline (reference sequence). V lost 5 bases and J 7 bases, leaving 14 bases between the germline ends. The CDR3 DNA sequence: TGTGCCAGCAGCCCCAGTCTTTCGGGCGGGGAGCTGTTTTTT. Translation gives CASSPSLSGGELFF. Filled out from reference TRBV7-9 and TRBJ2-2, the complete variable domain reads DTGVSQNPRHKITKRGQNVTFRCDPISEHNRLYWYRQTLGQGPEFLTYFQNEAQLEKSRLLSDRFSAERPKGSFSTLEIQRTEQGDSAMYLCASSPSLSGGELFFGEGSRLTVL.

This clone was detected only once. The chain links TRBV5-6 to TRBJ2-1; D is unresolved. V lost 3 bases and J lost 6, with 13 bases in between. CDR1 and CDR2 (germline): SGHDT, YYEEEE. This CDR3 is built from 14 residues. CDR3 nucleotide sequence: TGTGCCAGCAGCTACGAAGGTAGTCGCAATGAGCAGTTCTTC. It is translated as CASSYEGSRNEQFF.

V and J are TRBV4-1 and TRBJ2-5; D is uncertain. The germline V and J ends were trimmed by 0 bases and 1 base, with 9 bases remaining between them. The CDR3 has 15 residues. Germline CDR1 MGHRA, CDR2 YSYEKL. The CDR3 coding sequence is TGCGCCAGCAGCCAAGATCGGCGCCCCCAAGAGACCCAGTACTTC. Amino acids: CASSQDRRPQETQYF.

The chain uses TRBV10-1 and TRBJ2-5; 10 bases align to TRBD1. Looked up from germline, CDR1 is WNHNN and CDR2 is SYGVQD (reference sequence). J gave up 1 base and V 6 bases, and 5 bases lay outside the gene matches. The CDR3 has 15 residues. As DNA, the CDR3 is TGCGCCAGCAGCCCGGACAGGGGGGTCCAAGAGACCCAGTACTTC. Its translation is CASSPDRGVQETQYF.

The rearrangement uses TRBV15 and TRBJ2-4; D possibly matches TRBD1 or TRBD2 (5 bases each). Trimming removed 3 bases from V and 5 bases from J, with 14 bases in between. The germline V gene encodes CDR1 LNHNV and CDR2 YYDKDF (reference sequence). The CDR3 runs 15 residues. The CDR3 sequence: CATSRAGTDQNIQYF. Written as DNA, the CDR3 is TGTGCCACCAGCAGGGCCGGGACCGATCAAAACATTCAGTACTTC. Full variable domain (rest looked up from reference TRBV15 and TRBJ2-4): DAMVIQNPRYQVTQFGKPVTLSCSQTLNHNVMYWYQQKSSQAPKLLFHYYDKDFNNEADTPDNFQSRRPNTSFCFLDIRSPGLGDTAMYLCATSRAGTDQNIQYFGAGTRLSVL.

In regard to this clone: Other DNA sequences from this sample encode an identical CDR3 as well. This chain connects TRBV10-3 to TRBJ1-1; D unclear. Trimming stripped 10 bases from V and 4 bases from J, with 10 bases between. Germline values: CDR1 ENHRY, CDR2 SYGVKD. The CDR3 contains 11 residues. The CDR3 region has the DNA TGTGCCACAAGTGTGGGCACTGAAGCTTTCTTT. Translation gives CATSVGTEAFF.

The chain is built from TRBV9 and TRBJ2-3, with a possible D match to TRBD2 (5 bases). Germline-derived CDR1 and CDR2 are SGDLS and YYNGEE. Trimming stripped 0 bases from V and 0 bases from J, with 8 bases between. The CDR3 loop spans 15 amino acids. The CDR3 DNA reads TGTGCCAGCAGCGTAGTAGCGCGTAGCACAGATACGCAGTATTTT. Its translation: CASSVVARSTDTQYF. Complete variable domain (other parts from reference TRBV9 and TRBJ2-3): DSGVTQTPKHLITATGQRVTLRCSPRSGDLSVYWYQQSLDQGLQFLIQYYNGEERAKGNILERFSAQQFPDLHSELNLSSLELGDSALYFCASSVVARSTDTQYFGPGTRLTVL.